A selection of T cell receptor beta chains follows, all from one sample in a study of cytomegalovirus exposure and HLA in healthy donors. Clones were read by immunoSEQ multiplex PCR, and TCRdb kept only the in-frame ones, dropping some. The sample lists roughly 250,000 clones; just under 85% were seen once. Sequencing was done on a sample of PBMCs. The receptors derive from a woman aged 40 to 55 in good health and CMV-seropositive. The CDR3 runs from the conserved cysteine through the conserved F or W. D genes are given only for firm matches. A row's size may be missing; if present it is once, few, many or a size class.

clone_size	d_call	v_call	j_call	cdr3_aa	cdr3_nt
-	-	TRBV7-8	TRBJ2-1	CASSLGGPLLYNEQFF	TGTGCCAGCAGCTTAGGGGGGCCGTTACTCTACAATGAGCAGTTCTTC
-	-	TRBV6-6	TRBJ2-5	CASSSGRWETQYF	TGTGCCAGCAGTTCTGGGAGGTGGGAGACCCAGTACTTC
once	-	TRBV10-1	TRBJ2-1	CASSELRRDSYNEQFF	TGCGCCAGCAGTGAGTTGAGGAGAGATTCCTACAATGAGCAGTTCTTC
-	TRBD1	TRBV9	TRBJ2-2	CASSVGDRVPGELFF	TGTGCCAGCAGCGTGGGGGACAGGGTCCCCGGGGAGCTGTTTTTT
-	-	TRBV10-3	TRBJ1-1	CAISANTGGRTEAFF	TGTGCCATCAGTGCCAACACAGGTGGAAGAACTGAAGCTTTCTTT
-	-	TRBV7-2	TRBJ2-4	CASSLDPGIALLAKNIQYF	TGTGCCAGCAGCTTAGACCCGGGGATAGCTCTACTAGCCAAAAACATTCAGTACTTC
-	-	TRBV28	TRBJ2-6	CASSFTSRVAGANVLTF	TGTGCCAGCAGTTTTACGAGCCGGGTAGCTGGGGCCAACGTCCTGACTTTC
-	TRBD2	TRBV6-5	TRBJ2-2	CASSLGGTGELFF	TGTGCCAGCAGTTTGGGGGGGACCGGGGAGCTGTTTTTT
-	TRBD1	TRBV28	TRBJ2-1	CASSGAGTGYYNEQFF	TGTGCCAGCAGTGGAGCCGGGACAGGTTACTACAATGAGCAGTTCTTC
-	-	TRBV13	TRBJ1-5	CARSPGWQLHQPQHF	TGTGCCAGATCCCCGGGTTGGCAGTTGCATCAGCCCCAGCATTTT
once	TRBD2	TRBV11-3	TRBJ2-1	CASSTSGSPYNEQFF	TGTGCCAGCAGCACTAGCGGGAGCCCCTACAATGAGCAGTTCTTC
-	-	TRBV5-1	TRBJ2-3	CASSKVELRDTQYF	TGCGCCAGCTCGAAAGTAGAGTTGAGGGATACGCAGTATTTT
-	-	TRBV7-8	TRBJ1-3	CASSLAARNSGNTIYF	TGTGCCAGCAGCTTAGCTGCGAGGAACTCTGGAAACACCATATATTTT
-	TRBD2	TRBV27	TRBJ2-1	CASTPVAGVVPYNEQFF	TGTGCCAGCACCCCGGTGGCGGGAGTCGTGCCCTACAATGAGCAGTTCTTC
-	TRBD1	TRBV5-8	TRBJ1-5	CASSQYQGGLSNQPQHF	TGTGCCAGCAGCCAATACCAAGGGGGCCTAAGCAATCAGCCCCAGCATTTT
-	TRBD1	TRBV28	TRBJ1-4	CASSTLQGWEKLFF	TGTGCCAGCAGTACTCTACAGGGGTGGGAAAAACTGTTTTTT
-	-	TRBV7-9	TRBJ1-5	CASSLGGQPQHF	TGTGCCAGCAGCCTAGGAGGTCAGCCCCAGCATTTT
-	-	TRBV5-8	TRBJ1-2	CASSLQGLGYTF	TGTGCCAGCAGCTTGCAGGGACTGGGCTACACCTTC
-	-	TRBV7-8	TRBJ1-5	CASSLQGNQPQHF	TGTGCCAGCAGCCTTCAGGGGAATCAGCCCCAGCATTTT
-	TRBD1	TRBV10-1	TRBJ1-5	CATKRRTGGRRQPQHF	TGCGCCACCAAACGGCGAACAGGGGGCCGAAGACAGCCCCAGCATTTT
once	TRBD2	TRBV4-2	TRBJ2-3	CASSHSSGSADTQYF	TGTGCCAGCAGCCATAGTAGCGGGAGCGCAGATACGCAGTATTTT
-	TRBD1	TRBV4-2	TRBJ1-2	CASSQDSTGGTNYGYTF	TGTGCCAGCAGCCAAGATTCGACAGGGGGCACTAACTATGGCTACACCTTC
-	-	TRBV6-6	TRBJ1-1	CASTQLSGVAAFF	TGTGCCAGCACCCAACTTTCAGGGGTGGCAGCTTTCTTT
-	-	TRBV5-8	TRBJ1-1	CASSFRGEAFF	TGTGCCAGCAGCTTCAGGGGTGAAGCTTTCTTT
-	-	TRBV5-1	TRBJ1-1	CASSLAGSAFF	TGCGCCAGCAGCTTGGCCGGGTCGGCTTTCTTT
-	-	TRBV6-1	TRBJ1-1	CASSDRGVNTEAFF	TGTGCCAGCAGTGACAGGGGAGTAAACACTGAAGCTTTCTTT
-	TRBD1	TRBV25-1	TRBJ2-7	CASSEYGQGENEQYF	TGTGCCAGCAGTGAATATGGACAGGGGGAAAACGAGCAGTACTTC
once	TRBD2	TRBV7-8	TRBJ2-7	CASSLAWGLPGAEQYF	TGTGCCAGCAGCTTAGCTTGGGGACTACCTGGGGCCGAGCAGTACTTC
-	-	TRBV27	TRBJ2-7	CASSLRTSYEQYF	TGTGCCAGCAGTTTAAGGACTTCCTACGAGCAGTACTTC
few	TRBD1	TRBV2	TRBJ2-7	CASSGQGSVYEQYF	TGTGCCAGCAGTGGACAGGGTTCTGTCTACGAGCAGTACTTC
-	TRBD1	TRBV14	TRBJ1-1	CASRDREYTEAFF	TGTGCCAGCAGAGACAGGGAGTACACTGAAGCTTTCTTT
-	-	TRBV7-2	TRBJ2-7	CASSLGVAATYEQYF	TGTGCCAGCAGCTTAGGAGTAGCGGCAACATACGAGCAGTACTTC